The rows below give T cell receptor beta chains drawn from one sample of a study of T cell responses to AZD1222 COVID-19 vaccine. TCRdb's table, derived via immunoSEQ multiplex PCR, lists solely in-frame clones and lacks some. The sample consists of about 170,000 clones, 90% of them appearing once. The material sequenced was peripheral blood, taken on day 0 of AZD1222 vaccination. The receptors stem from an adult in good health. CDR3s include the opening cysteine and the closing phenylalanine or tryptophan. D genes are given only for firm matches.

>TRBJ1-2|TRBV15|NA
CATSIQGHGYTF
TGTGCCACCAGCATACAGGGTCATGGCTACACCTTC
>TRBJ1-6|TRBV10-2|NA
CARPPHLGTYNSPLHF
TGCGCCAGGCCCCCCCACCTAGGGACCTATAATTCACCCCTCCACTTT
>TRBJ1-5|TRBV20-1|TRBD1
CSARGTGGWDQPQHF
TGCAGTGCTCGTGGGACAGGGGGCTGGGATCAGCCCCAGCATTTT
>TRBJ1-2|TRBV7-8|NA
CASSPYLGGDGYTF
TGTGCCAGCAGCCCCTACCTGGGGGGGGATGGCTACACCTTC
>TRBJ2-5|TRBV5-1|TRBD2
CASSFTSGGQETQYF
TGCGCCAGCAGCTTTACTAGCGGGGGGCAAGAGACCCAGTACTTC
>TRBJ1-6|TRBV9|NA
CASSVGGGNSPLHF
TGTGCCAGCAGCGTAGGTGGGGGGAATTCACCCCTCCACTTT
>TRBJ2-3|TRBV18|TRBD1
CASSRTGGHTDTQYF
TGTGCCAGCTCACGGACAGGGGGCCACACAGATACGCAGTATTTT
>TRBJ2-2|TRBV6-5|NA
CASSPAITGELFF
TGTGCCAGCAGTCCTGCAATCACCGGGGAGCTGTTTTTT
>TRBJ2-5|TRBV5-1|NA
CASSLAGVETQYF
TGCGCCAGCAGCTTGGCTGGGGTAGAGACCCAGTACTTC
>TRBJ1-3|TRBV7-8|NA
CASSWEGSSGNTIYF
TGTGCCAGCAGCTGGGAGGGCAGCTCTGGAAACACCATATATTTT
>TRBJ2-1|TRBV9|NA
CASSGGTRASSYNEQFF
TGTGCCAGCAGCGGCGGGACGCGCGCGTCCTCCTACAATGAGCAGTTCTTC
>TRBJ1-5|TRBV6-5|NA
CASRLDRISNQPQHF
TGTGCCAGCAGACTCGACCGTATTAGCAATCAGCCCCAGCATTTT
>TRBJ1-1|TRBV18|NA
CASSPEAPEAFF
TGTGCCAGCTCACCAGAAGCCCCTGAAGCTTTCTTT
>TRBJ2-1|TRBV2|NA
CASSDGGLGNEQFF
TGTGCCAGCAGTGACGGGGGGCTTGGGAATGAGCAGTTCTTC
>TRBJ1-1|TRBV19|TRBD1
CATRGQGTEAFF
TGTGCCACCAGGGGGCAGGGCACTGAAGCTTTCTTT
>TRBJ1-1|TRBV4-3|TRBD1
CASSPRQGAAAFF
TGCGCCAGCAGCCCGCGACAGGGCGCGGCTGCTTTCTTT
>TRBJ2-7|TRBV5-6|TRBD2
CASSLVGGGRYEQYF
TGTGCCAGCAGCTTGGTTGGCGGGGGTCGGTACGAGCAGTACTTC